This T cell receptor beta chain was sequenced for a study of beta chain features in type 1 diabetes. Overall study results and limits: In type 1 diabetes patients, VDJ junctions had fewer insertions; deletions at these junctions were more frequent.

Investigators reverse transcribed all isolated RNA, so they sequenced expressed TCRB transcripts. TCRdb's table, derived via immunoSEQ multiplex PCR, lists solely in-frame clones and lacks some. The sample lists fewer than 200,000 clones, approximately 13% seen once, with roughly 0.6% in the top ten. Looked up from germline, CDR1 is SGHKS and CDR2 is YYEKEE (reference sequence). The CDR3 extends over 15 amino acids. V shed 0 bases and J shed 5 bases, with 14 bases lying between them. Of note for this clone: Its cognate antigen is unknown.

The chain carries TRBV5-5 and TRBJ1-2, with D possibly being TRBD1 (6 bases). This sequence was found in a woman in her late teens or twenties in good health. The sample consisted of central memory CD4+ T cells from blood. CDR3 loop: CASSLAPGQGYGYTF. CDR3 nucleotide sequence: TGTGCCAGCAGCTTGGCACCGGGACAAGGTTATGGCTACACCTTC.